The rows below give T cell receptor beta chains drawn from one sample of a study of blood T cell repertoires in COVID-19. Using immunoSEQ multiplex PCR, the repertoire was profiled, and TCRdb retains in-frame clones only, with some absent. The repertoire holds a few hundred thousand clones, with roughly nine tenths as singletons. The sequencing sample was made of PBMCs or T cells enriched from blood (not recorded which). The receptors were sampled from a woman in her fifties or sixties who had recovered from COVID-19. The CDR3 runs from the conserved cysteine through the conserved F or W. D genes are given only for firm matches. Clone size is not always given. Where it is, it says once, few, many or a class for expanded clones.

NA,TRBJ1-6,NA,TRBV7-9,CASSLVLSTNSPLHF,TGTGCCAGCAGCTTAGTCCTATCCACTAATTCACCCCTCCACTTT
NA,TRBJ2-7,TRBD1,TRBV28,CASSSPSGGRYEQYF,TGTGCCAGCAGTTCCCCTTCAGGGGGCCGCTACGAGCAGTACTTC
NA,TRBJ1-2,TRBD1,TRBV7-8,CASSVGQGSGYTF,TGTGCCAGCAGCGTCGGACAGGGCTCTGGCTACACCTTC
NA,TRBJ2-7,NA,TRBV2,CASSGGSYEQYF,TGTGCCAGCAGTGGGGGCAGCTACGAGCAGTACTTC
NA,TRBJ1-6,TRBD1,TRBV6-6,CASRQGTDYNSPLHF,TGTGCCAGCAGACAAGGGACAGACTATAATTCACCCCTCCACTTT
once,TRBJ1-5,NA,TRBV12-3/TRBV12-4,CASMLAGVQPQHF,TGTGCCAGTATGCTTGCAGGGGTTCAGCCCCAGCATTTT
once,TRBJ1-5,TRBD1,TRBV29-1,CSVVPSGTGNQPQHF,TGCAGCGTTGTTCCATCTGGGACAGGCAATCAGCCCCAGCATTTT
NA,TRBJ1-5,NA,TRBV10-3,CAISETDDSNQPQHF,TGTGCCATCAGTGAGACAGATGATAGCAATCAGCCCCAGCATTTT
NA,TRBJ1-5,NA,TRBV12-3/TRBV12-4,CASSFRGNQPQHF,TGTGCCAGCAGTTTTCGGGGTAATCAGCCCCAGCATTTT
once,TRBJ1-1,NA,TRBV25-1,CASSERNGPRAFF,TGTGCCAGCAGTGAACGCAATGGGCCCCGAGCTTTCTTT
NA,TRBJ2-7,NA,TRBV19,CASSNSAGATSYEQYF,TGTGCCAGTAGTAATTCGGCGGGGGCGACCTCCTACGAGCAGTACTTC
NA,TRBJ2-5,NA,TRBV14,CASSRSGARETQYF,TGTGCCAGCAGCCGGTCAGGGGCACGGGAGACCCAGTACTTC
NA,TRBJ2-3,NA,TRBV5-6,CASSLMAGPSTDTQYF,TGTGCCAGCAGCTTGATGGCGGGGCCTAGCACAGATACGCAGTATTTT
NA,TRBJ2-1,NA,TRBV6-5,CASTPGTPSYNEQFF,TGTGCCAGCACCCCCGGGACACCCTCCTACAATGAGCAGTTCTTC
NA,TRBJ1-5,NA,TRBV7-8,CASSLSMVTGQPQHF,TGTGCCAGCAGCTTAAGTATGGTCACGGGTCAGCCCCAGCATTTT
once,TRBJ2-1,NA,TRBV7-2,CASSLESVSYNEQFF,TGTGCCAGCAGCTTGGAAAGCGTCTCCTACAATGAGCAGTTCTTC
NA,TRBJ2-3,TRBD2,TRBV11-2,CASSLSGGVDTQYF,TGTGCCAGCAGCCTTAGCGGGGGGGTTGATACGCAGTATTTT
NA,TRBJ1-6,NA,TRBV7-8,CASSLRPAESPLHF,TGTGCCAGCAGCTTAAGGCCGGCGGAATCACCCCTCCACTTT
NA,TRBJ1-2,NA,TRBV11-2,CASSLGGGVGYGYTF,TGTGCCAGCAGCTTAGGGGGAGGGGTCGGCTATGGCTACACCTTC
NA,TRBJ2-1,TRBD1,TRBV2,CASSATSGTDNEQFF,TGTGCCAGCAGTGCAACATCCGGGACAGACAATGAGCAGTTCTTC
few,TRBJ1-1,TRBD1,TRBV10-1,CASSELGTGYEAFF,TGCGCCAGCAGTGAGTTGGGGACAGGTTATGAAGCTTTCTTT
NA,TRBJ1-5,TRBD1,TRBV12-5,CASGLGQGAWNQPQHF,TGTGCTAGTGGTTTGGGACAGGGGGCTTGGAATCAGCCCCAGCATTTT
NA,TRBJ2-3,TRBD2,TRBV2,CASRVLGLAGADTQYF,TGTGCCAGCAGAGTTCTGGGACTAGCGGGGGCAGATACGCAGTATTTT
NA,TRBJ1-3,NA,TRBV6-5,CASSYDSGISGNTIYF,TGTGCCAGCAGTTACGACTCGGGTATCTCTGGAAACACCATATATTTT
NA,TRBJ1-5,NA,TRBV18,CASSPRQDQPQHF,TGTGCCAGCTCACCACGACAGGATCAGCCCCAGCATTTT
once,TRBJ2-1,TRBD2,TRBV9,CASSVSPSGYHLYNEQFF,TGTGCCAGCAGCGTAAGCCCTAGCGGGTATCATCTTTACAATGAGCAGTTCTTC
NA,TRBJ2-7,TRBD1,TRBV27,CASSFTGTGGYEQYF,TGTGCCAGCAGTTTCACCGGGACAGGGGGATACGAGCAGTACTTC
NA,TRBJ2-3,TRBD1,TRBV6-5,CASSPTGGAQYF,TGTGCCAGCAGCCCGACAGGGGGAGCGCAGTATTTT
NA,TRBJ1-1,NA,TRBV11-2,CASSSRTLTDTEAFF,TGTGCCAGCAGCTCTCGGACACTTACGGACACTGAAGCTTTCTTT
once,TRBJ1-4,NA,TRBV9,CASSEGRGKEKLFF,TGTGCCAGCAGCGAAGGGAGGGGGAAAGAAAAACTGTTTTTT
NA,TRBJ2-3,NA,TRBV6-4,CASRSNSVADTQYF,TGTGCCAGCAGATCAAATTCAGTTGCAGATACGCAGTATTTT
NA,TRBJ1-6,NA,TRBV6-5,CASRETGYNSPLHF,TGTGCCAGCAGAGAGACAGGATATAATTCACCCCTCCACTTT
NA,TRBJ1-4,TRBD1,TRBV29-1,CSVEKQEQGARGKLFF,TGCAGCGTTGAGAAGCAGGAACAGGGGGCGCGTGGAAAACTGTTTTTT
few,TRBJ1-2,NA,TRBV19,CASSNGQWRGYTF,TGTGCCAGTAGTAACGGGCAATGGAGGGGCTACACCTTC
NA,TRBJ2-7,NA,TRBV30,CAWRAAQTYEQYF,TGTGCCTGGAGAGCAGCGCAAACCTACGAGCAGTACTTC
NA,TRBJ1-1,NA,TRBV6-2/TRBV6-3,CASSYEVGQGSDTEAFF,TGTGCCAGCAGTTACGAAGTGGGGCAGGGTTCGGACACTGAAGCTTTCTTT
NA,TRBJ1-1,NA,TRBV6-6,CASSSSYEAFF,TGTGCCAGCAGTTCCAGTTATGAAGCTTTCTTT
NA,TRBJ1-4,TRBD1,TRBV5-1,CASSLMGQGAREKLFF,TGCGCCAGCAGCTTGATGGGACAGGGGGCGCGGGAAAAACTGTTTTTT
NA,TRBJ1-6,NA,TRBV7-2,CATRSHFGNSPLHF,TGTGCCACCCGATCCCATTTTGGCAATTCACCCCTCCACTTT
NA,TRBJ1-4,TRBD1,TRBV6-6,CASSYDRAGEKLFF,TGTGCCAGCAGTTACGACAGGGCGGGCGAAAAACTGTTTTTT
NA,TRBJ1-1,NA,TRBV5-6,CAGGEAFF,TGTGCGGGGGGAGAAGCTTTCTTT
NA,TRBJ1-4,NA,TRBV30,CAWTTATNEKLFF,TGTGCCTGGACCACTGCAACTAATGAAAAACTGTTTTTT
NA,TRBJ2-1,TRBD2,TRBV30,CAWSSGLASYNEQFF,TGTGCCTGGAGCTCGGGACTAGCAAGTTACAATGAGCAGTTCTTC
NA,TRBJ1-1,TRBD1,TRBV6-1,CASSEGTGFQGTEAFF,TGTGCCAGCAGTGAAGGGACAGGGTTTCAGGGCACTGAAGCTTTCTTT
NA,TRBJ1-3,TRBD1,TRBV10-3,CAISESSGGLFSGNTIYF,TGTGCCATCAGTGAGTCGTCAGGGGGCCTTTTCTCTGGAAACACCATATATTTT
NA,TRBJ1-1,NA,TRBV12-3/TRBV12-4,CASSFLGRGAFF,TGTGCCAGCAGTTTCCTCGGCCGGGGAGCTTTCTTT
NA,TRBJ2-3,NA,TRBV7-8,CASSLGLPDTQYF,TGTGCCAGCAGCTTAGGACTCCCAGATACGCAGTATTTT
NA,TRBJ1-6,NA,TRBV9,CASSVGQSPLHF,TGTGCCAGCAGCGTAGGGCAATCACCCCTCCACTTT
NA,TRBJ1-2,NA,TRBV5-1,CASSFSRADYGYTF,TGCGCCAGCAGCTTTTCCAGGGCTGACTATGGCTACACCTTC
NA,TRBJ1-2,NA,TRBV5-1,CASSFQGGDGYTF,TGCGCCAGCAGCTTCCAGGGAGGGGATGGCTACACCTTC
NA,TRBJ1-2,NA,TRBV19,CASSITGRGDYGYTF,TGTGCCAGTAGTATAACGGGCAGGGGTGACTATGGCTACACCTTC
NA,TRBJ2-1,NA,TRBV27,CASSLSADEQFF,TGTGCCAGCAGTTTATCGGCCGATGAGCAGTTCTTC
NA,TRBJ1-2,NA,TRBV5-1,CASSLDAGRNYGYTF,TGCGCCAGCAGCTTGGATGCAGGGCGGAACTATGGCTACACCTTC
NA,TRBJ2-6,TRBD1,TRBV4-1,CASSQIGQGNSGANVLTF,TGCGCCAGCAGCCAGATAGGACAGGGGAACTCTGGGGCCAACGTCCTGACTTTC
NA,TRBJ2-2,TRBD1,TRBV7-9,CASSFDRANTGELFF,TGTGCCAGCAGCTTTGACAGGGCGAACACCGGGGAGCTGTTTTTT
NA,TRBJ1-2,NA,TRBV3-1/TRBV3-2,CASSPVDFNYGYTF,TGTGCCAGCAGCCCTGTGGACTTTAACTATGGCTACACCTTC
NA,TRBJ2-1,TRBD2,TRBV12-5,CASGGGVGYNEQFF,TGTGCTAGTGGTGGGGGGGTCGGCTACAATGAGCAGTTCTTC
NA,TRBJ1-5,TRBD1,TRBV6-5,CASSSTGGLRQPQHF,TGTGCCAGCAGTTCCACAGGGGGCTTAAGGCAGCCCCAGCATTTT
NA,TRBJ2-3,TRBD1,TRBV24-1,CATSDLDGTGGTDTQYF,TGTGCCACCAGTGATTTGGACGGGACAGGGGGCACAGATACGCAGTATTTT